This T cell receptor (beta chain) stems from a study of blood T cell repertoires in COVID-19. Across the whole study: Some COVID-19 samples were acute and others convalescent; all came from the United States, Italy and Spain.

TCRdb's table, derived via immunoSEQ multiplex PCR, lists solely in-frame clones and lacks some. Altogether more than 110,000 clones are present, 70% to 90% being singletons, with the ten largest covering over 5%. This CDR3 region has 18 residues. Germline CDR1 reads LNHDA; CDR2 reads SQIVND (reference sequence). V was pared by 5 bases and J by 1 base, with 16 bases of the junction left unmatched. Sequencing used peripheral blood. This chain connects TRBV19 to TRBJ2-5; 7 positions agree with TRBD2. The clonotype comes from a human donor in a cohort sampled during active COVID-19. The CDR3 loop reads CASSLRGAASGPQETQYF. CDR3 nucleotides: TGTGCCAGTAGTTTAAGAGGGGCGGCTAGCGGACCCCAAGAGACCCAGTACTTC. The full variable domain, in which reference TRBV19 and TRBJ2-5 provide the parts outside the CDR3, is DGGITQSPKYLFRKEGQNVTLSCEQNLNHDAMYWYRQDPGQGLRLIYYSQIVNDFQKGDIAEGYSVSREKKESFPLTVTSAQKNPTAFYLCASSLRGAASGPQETQYFGPGTRLLVL.